This TCR beta chain was documented in a study of T cell responses to AZD1222 COVID-19 vaccine. The CDR3 is made up of 14 amino acids. Germline CDR1 and CDR2: LGHNT and FRNRAP. V lost 5 bases and J lost 4; bases outside the gene matches: 5. Whole-study findings and limits: The number of AZD1222 recipients seropositive at baseline was only five or six. Across spike, vaccine-associated CD4 TCRs were found, dominant at 160-218 and 743-854.

This clone has at least ten counts. The antigen remains undetermined. Other DNA sequences in the same sample also yield this CDR3. Measured with immunoSEQ multiplex PCR; TCRdb has only the in-frame clones, and not every one. Among around 110,000 clones listed, 70% to 90% were seen once. This TCR was sampled from an adult in good health. The source was peripheral blood, collected on day 0 of MenACWY control vaccination. The chain has TRBV12-5 and TRBJ2-5, with TRBD1 matching over 9 bases. CDR3 nucleotides: TGTGCTAGTGGTAGGGGACAGGGTGCAGAGACCCAGTACTTC. This sequence encodes CASGRGQGAETQYF.